The 31 T cell receptor beta chains given below trace back to one sample, sequenced in a study of blood T cell repertoires in COVID-19 (dated by TCRdb to 2020 to 2022). The library was produced with the immunoSEQ multiplex PCR assay. TCRdb stores this immuneACCESS table with in-frame sequences only. Part of the clones is absent; in the studies checked, under half of the shortfall reflects unresolved V genes, and no reason is known for the rest. The table for this sample lists some 140,000 clones; roughly 91% of them were counted only once. The ten largest make up 18% of the sample. The sequenced material came from peripheral blood. These receptors all come from a man over 45 with active or convalescent COVID-19.

CDR3 in DNA: TGTGCCAGCAGCTTAGACCCCTCTAGCGTGGGGGGAGTTAGCGATGAGCAGTTCTTC. It encodes CASSLDPSSVGGVSDEQFF. The chain links TRBV7-6 to TRBJ2-1; possibly TRBD2 for D (6 bases). V was pared by 1 base and J by 8 bases, with 27 bases between. Per germline, CDR1 SGHVS and CDR2 FNYEAQ. CDR3 length equals 19 residues.

V gene TRBV3-1 (or the pseudogene TRBV3-2) combines with J gene TRBJ2-7; the match to TRBD2 covers 11 bases. After removal of 0 bases from V and 5 bases from J, the junction contained 9 bases not matched to a gene. This CDR3 region has 17 residues. Germline CDR1 LGHDT, CDR2 YNNKEL (reference sequence). CDR3 bases: TGTGCCAGCAGCCAAGATATACTAGCGGGAGTTCTTAACGAGCAGTACTTC. Translation: CASSQDILAGVLNEQYF.

The chain joins TRBV19 to TRBJ2-5; possible D gene TRBD1, 5 bases. The CDR3 sequence is 16 residues long. V shed 3 bases and J shed 4 bases, with 18 bases lying between them. The germline V gene encodes CDR1 LNHDA and CDR2 SQIVND (reference sequence). CDR3 loop: CASSIQGRNTRETQYF. CDR3 in DNA: TGTGCCAGTAGTATTCAGGGTAGGAACACGAGAGAGACCCAGTACTTC.

In DNA form, the CDR3 reads TGCAGCGCAGGAAGAAGCGACACCGGGGAGCTGTTTTTT. Translation gives CSAGRSDTGELFF. V and J are TRBV29-1 and TRBJ2-2; D unclear. Trimming cost V 7 bases and J 3 bases, with 12 bases left between them. The germline V gene has CDR1 SQVTM and CDR2 ANQGSEA. This CDR3 is built from 13 residues.

This sequence joins TRBV12-5 and TRBJ2-5; TRBD2 is a possible D gene (6 bases). The V and J ends lost 0 bases and 5 bases respectively, with 13 bases between them. The CDR3 covers 15 residues. CDR1 and CDR2 from the germline V gene are LGHNT and FRNRAP. CDR3 sequence reads: CASGLVLQSGETQYF. As DNA, the CDR3 is TGTGCTAGTGGTTTGGTATTACAGAGCGGGGAGACCCAGTACTTC.

The J gene is TRBJ2-1, the V gene TRBV3-1 (or the pseudogene TRBV3-2), with 10 positions matching TRBD2. Germline V lookup: CDR1 LGHDT, CDR2 YNNKEL (reference sequence). The CDR3 length is 16 residues. The ends lost 3 bases at V and 6 bases at J; junction bases unmatched: 8. The CDR3, as DNA: TGTGCCAGCAGCCACGCCTCGGCTAGCGGGGGCAATGAGCAGTTCTTC. Translated: CASSHASASGGNEQFF.

A remark on this clone: The junction and the germline gene differ at one end; a read error may be behind it. The V and J genes are TRBV14 and TRBJ1-3; 7 nucleotides align to TRBD1. Germline V gene data show CDR1 as SGHDN and CDR2 as FVKESK. The CDR3 length is 16 residues. As DNA, the CDR3 is TGTGCCAGCAGCCCCTGGACAGGAATCTCTGGAAACACCATGTATTTT. This codes for CASSPWTGISGNTMYF.

The genes are TRBV7-2 and TRBJ1-3, with TRBD1 matching 9 bases. Trimming cost V 0 bases and J 2 bases; bases outside gene matches: 2. Germline CDR1 SGHTA, CDR2 FQGNSA. This CDR3 contains 16 residues. CDR3: CASSLAGTGTGNTIYF. As DNA, the CDR3 is TGTGCCAGCAGCTTAGCCGGGACAGGGACTGGAAACACCATATATTTT.

In the case of this clone: The junction differs from germline at one of its ends, possibly a read error. V gene TRBV28 combines with J gene TRBJ2-7; tentative D call: TRBD2 (5 bases). This CDR3 is 12 amino acids long. Germline CDR1 is MDHEN and CDR2 is SYDVKM. This CDR3 reads CASSLRPPDFIF. CDR3 coding DNA: TGTGCCAGCTCCTTAAGGCCCCCGGACTTCATCTTC.

V gene TRBV10-1 combines with J gene TRBJ2-5; 7 nucleotides match TRBD1. The V and J ends lost 4 bases and 5 bases, in that order; junction bases with no gene match: 4. Germline V CDR1 and CDR2: WNHNN, SYGVQD (reference sequence). This CDR3 spans 13 amino acids. CDR3 sequence: CASSATGMETQYF. CDR3 DNA sequence: TGCGCCAGCAGTGCGACAGGGATGGAGACCCAGTACTTC.

This sequence joins TRBV24-1 and TRBJ1-1, with TRBD1 matching 7 bases. This CDR3 has 13 amino acids. Trimming removed 10 bases from V and 5 bases from J; junction bases left unmatched: 9. The germline V gene encodes CDR1 KGHDR and CDR2 SFDVKD. CDR3 loop: CATLDRTNTEAFF. For the CDR3, the DNA is TGTGCCACTTTGGACAGGACGAATACTGAAGCTTTCTTT.

This chain links TRBV7-9 with TRBJ1-2, with a tentative D call TRBD1 (5 bases). This CDR3 contains 14 residues. Germline CDR1 SEHNR, CDR2 FQNEAQ (reference sequence). V lost 2 bases to trimming and J lost 6 bases, with 13 bases between them. CDR3 protein: CASSLSQGANGYTF. In nucleotides, the CDR3 is TGTGCCAGCAGCTTATCGCAGGGTGCGAATGGCTACACCTTC.

This clone was observed once. CDR3 in amino acids: CSAQVRPSGPSGEQFF. The CDR3 region has the DNA TGCAGCGCCCAGGTTAGGCCTAGCGGGCCCAGCGGTGAGCAGTTCTTC. The chain recombines TRBV29-1 with TRBJ2-1; 8 nucleotides line up with TRBD2. V trimming: 7 bases; J trimming: 9 bases; junction bases outside the gene matches: 20. Germline values: CDR1 SQVTM, CDR2 ANQGSEA. The CDR3 contains 16 residues.

J is TRBJ2-5 and V is TRBV5-1; 8 bases align to TRBD2. Germline V gene sequence: CDR1 SGHRS, CDR2 YFSETQ. The CDR3 spans 15 residues. V was clipped by 2 bases and J by 5 bases; unmatched bases: 8. CDR3 coding DNA: TGCGCCAGCAGCTTAACCCGGGGGGGCGTGGAGACCCAGTACTTC. It encodes CASSLTRGGVETQYF.

This clone came up once. The chain employs TRBV5-1 and TRBJ2-1, with a possible D match to TRBD1 (6 bases). Germline loops: CDR1 SGHRS, CDR2 YFSETQ. This CDR3 region has 18 residues. The V gene lost 3 bases and the J gene lost 1 base, with 20 bases spanning the gap. CDR3 loop: CASSSHSQQGKSYNEQFF. The CDR3 DNA reads as TGCGCCAGCAGCTCGCACAGCCAACAGGGCAAGTCCTACAATGAGCAGTTCTTC.

Comments on this clone: A much larger clone is a single base away; this may be a read error. Other DNA sequences within the sample encode an identical CDR3. This rearrangement joins TRBV10-3 to TRBJ1-6, with D uncertain. V lost 1 base to trimming and J lost 4 bases, with 17 bases between them. Per germline, CDR1 ENHRY and CDR2 SYGVKD. This CDR3 region has 18 residues. CDR3 DNA: TGTGCCATCAGTGAGTTGGACTGCCACCTCTCTTATAATTCACCCCTCCACTTT. This sequence encodes CAISELDCHLSYNSPLHF.

The V and J genes are TRBV10-3 and TRBJ1-5; 9 bases align to TRBD1. The CDR3 covers 19 residues. V was pared by 2 bases and J by 6 bases, with 17 bases of the junction left unmatched. Germline loops: CDR1 ENHRY, CDR2 SYGVKD. The CDR3 DNA is TGTGCCATCAGTGAGCCGATCCAGGGACAGGGTTTTATTATTCAGCCCCAGCATTTT. Protein product: CAISEPIQGQGFIIQPQHF.

This chain connects TRBV19 to TRBJ2-7; 10 positions agree with TRBD2. Germline V lookup: CDR1 LNHDA, CDR2 SQIVND (reference sequence). The CDR3 loop spans 14 amino acids. V shed 5 bases and J 4 bases; nucleotides not matched to a gene: 5. The CDR3 DNA is TGTGCCAGTAGTTCCTCTAGCGGGAGATACGAGCAGTACTTC. This codes for CASSSSSGRYEQYF.

The chain employs TRBV18 and TRBJ1-1, with a possible D match to TRBD1 (6 bases). The CDR3 totals 15 residues. The V and J ends lost 2 bases and 0 bases respectively, with 10 bases between them. The germline V gene has CDR1 KGHSH and CDR2 LQKENI. The CDR3 bases are TGTGCCAGCTCACCAAGCCGACAGGTGAACACTGAAGCTTTCTTT. Protein: CASSPSRQVNTEAFF.

This clone was picked up one time. The gene calls are TRBV19 and TRBJ2-1, with TRBD2 matching 13 bases. V was clipped by 6 bases and J by 6 bases; unmatched bases: 5. The CDR3 contains 15 residues. The germline V gene encodes CDR1 LNHDA and CDR2 SQIVND (reference sequence). CDR3 region: CASRLTSGGANEQFF. DNA for the CDR3: TGTGCCAGTAGATTAACTAGCGGGGGGGCCAATGAGCAGTTCTTC.

The chain recombines TRBV9 with TRBJ2-5; 7 bases agree with TRBD2. The CDR3 consists of 16 residues. After removal of 0 bases from V and 1 base from J, the junction contained 6 bases not matched to a gene. Germline CDR1 and CDR2: SGDLS and YYNGEE. The CDR3: CASSVATGGFQETQYF. The CDR3 bases are TGTGCCAGCAGCGTAGCTACGGGAGGATTCCAAGAGACCCAGTACTTC. Variable domain in full (rest from reference TRBV9 and TRBJ2-5): DSGVTQTPKHLITATGQRVTLRCSPRSGDLSVYWYQQSLDQGLQFLIQYYNGEERAKGNILERFSAQQFPDLHSELNLSSLELGDSALYFCASSVATGGFQETQYFGPGTRLLVL.

This clone was recorded a few times. The V gene is TRBV18, the J gene TRBJ2-5; 9 nucleotides agree with TRBD2. This CDR3 is built from 15 residues. Unmatched junction bases numbered 5, after V lost 4 bases and J lost 2 bases. The V gene's germline CDR1 is KGHSH and CDR2 LQKENI. CDR3 sequence: CASSRASGEQETQYF. The DNA of the CDR3 is TGTGCCAGCTCACGAGCTAGCGGGGAGCAAGAGACCCAGTACTTC.

The chain employs TRBV9 and TRBJ2-1; TRBD1 might be the D (5 bases). V was shortened by 0 bases and J by 6 bases, with 16 bases between the two germline ends. The CDR3 is 16 residues long. The germline V gene has CDR1 SGDLS and CDR2 YYNGEE. CDR3 residues: CASSVGPQGSVNEQFF. CDR3 sequence (DNA): TGTGCCAGCAGCGTAGGGCCGCAGGGATCGGTCAATGAGCAGTTCTTC.

The V gene is TRBV5-7, the J gene TRBJ2-1, with TRBD2 matching over 9 bases. TRBV5-7 is given ORF status, its function remaining uncertain. This CDR3 is built from 14 residues. Trimming cost V 0 bases and J 5 bases; bases outside gene matches: 0. CDR3 sequence (DNA): TGTGCCAGCAGCTTGGGACTAGCGGACAATGAGCAGTTCTTC. It yields the protein CASSLGLADNEQFF.

The rearrangement uses TRBV7-9 and TRBJ1-2; the D is unclear. Trimming left V 3 bases short and J 4 bases short, with 12 bases between. Germline CDR1 SEHNR, CDR2 FQNEAQ (reference sequence). CDR3 length equals 14 residues. This CDR3 reads CASSLAGLTYGYTF. The CDR3 DNA sequence: TGTGCCAGCAGCTTGGCAGGTCTTACCTATGGCTACACCTTC.

V is TRBV6-5 and J is TRBJ2-1, with 9 nucleotides matching TRBD1. Germline V gene sequence: CDR1 MNHEY, CDR2 SVGAGI. The length of the CDR3 is 15 residues. Trimming cost V 0 bases and J 6 bases; bases outside gene matches: 3. The CDR3 sequence is CASSYSGDRVNEQFF. The CDR3 DNA is TGTGCCAGCAGTTACTCCGGGGACAGGGTCAATGAGCAGTTCTTC.

V is TRBV29-1 and J is TRBJ1-2; 10 bases align to TRBD1. The V segment lost 0 bases and the J segment 6 bases; nucleotides outside the gene matches: 4. CDR3 length: 14 amino acids. Germline V gene sequence: CDR1 SQVTM, CDR2 ANQGSEA. CDR3 sequence: CSVEERTGGDGYTF. CDR3 bases: TGCAGCGTTGAAGAGCGGACAGGGGGAGATGGCTACACCTTC. Looking up the rest from reference TRBV29-1 and TRBJ1-2 gives the full variable domain: SAVISQKPSRDICQRGTSLTIQCQVDSQVTMMFWYRQQPGQSLTLIATANQGSEATYESGFVIDKFPISRPNLTFSTLTVSNMSPEDSSIYLCSVEERTGGDGYTFGSGTRLTVV.

This clone was counted once. CDR3 amino acids: CASSPPGTGDAQYETQYF. CDR3 DNA sequence: TGTGCCAGCTCACCGCCCGGGACAGGGGACGCGCAGTACGAGACCCAGTACTTC. This chain links TRBV18 with TRBJ2-5, with 10 bases matching TRBD1. Per the germline V gene, CDR1 is KGHSH and CDR2 is LQKENI. Germline trimming cut 3 bases from V and 5 bases from J; bases unmatched to any gene: 15. The CDR3 totals 18 residues.

The gene calls are TRBV6-5 and TRBJ2-3, with 7 bases aligning to TRBD2. Germline-derived CDR1 and CDR2 are MNHEY and SVGAGI. J gave up 2 bases and V 4 bases, and 9 bases lay outside the gene matches. This CDR3 contains 16 residues. The CDR3 sequence: CASSFEKAGYTDTQYF. The DNA for the CDR3 is TGTGCCAGCAGTTTTGAGAAAGCGGGATACACAGATACGCAGTATTTT.

The rearrangement uses TRBV6-5 and TRBJ2-7, with D unclear. The germline CDR1 and CDR2 sequences are MNHEY and SVGAGI. Trimming shortened V by 0 bases and J by 7 bases, and 13 bases separated the two germline ends. The CDR3 has 14 amino acids. The CDR3: CASSYSSSYGEQYF. The CDR3 region has the DNA TGTGCCAGCAGTTACTCGAGTTCCTACGGGGAGCAGTACTTC.

The V and J genes are TRBV19 and TRBJ1-1, with TRBD1 identical over 8 bases. The CDR3 is 15 residues long. V was pared by 5 bases and J by 1 base, with 6 bases of the junction left unmatched. Germline V lookup: CDR1 LNHDA, CDR2 SQIVND (reference sequence). CDR3 amino acids: CASSFQGARNTEAFF. In DNA form, the CDR3 reads TGTGCCAGTAGTTTTCAGGGGGCGCGGAACACTGAAGCTTTCTTT.